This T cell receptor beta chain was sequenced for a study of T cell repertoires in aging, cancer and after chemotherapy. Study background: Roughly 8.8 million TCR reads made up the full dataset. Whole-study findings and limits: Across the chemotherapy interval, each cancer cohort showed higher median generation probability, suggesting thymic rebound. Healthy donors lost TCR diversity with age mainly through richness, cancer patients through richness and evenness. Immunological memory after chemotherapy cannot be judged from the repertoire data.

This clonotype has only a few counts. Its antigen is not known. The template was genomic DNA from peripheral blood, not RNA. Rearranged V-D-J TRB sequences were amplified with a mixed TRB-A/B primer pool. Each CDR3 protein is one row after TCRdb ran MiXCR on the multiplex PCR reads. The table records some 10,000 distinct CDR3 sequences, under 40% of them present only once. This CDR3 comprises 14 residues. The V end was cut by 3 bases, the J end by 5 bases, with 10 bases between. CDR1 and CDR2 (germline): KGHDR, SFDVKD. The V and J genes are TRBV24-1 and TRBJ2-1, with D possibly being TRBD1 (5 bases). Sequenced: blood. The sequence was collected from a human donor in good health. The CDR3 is CATSDGQTDNEQFF. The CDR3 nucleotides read TGTGCCACCAGTGATGGGCAGACAGACAATGAGCAGTTCTTC.